This T cell receptor (beta chain) was captured in a study of T cells in Graves' hyperthyroidism and ophthalmopathy. Study-wide results and caveats: Most thyroid-expanded clonotypes above 0.001 were also found in blood. Separating ophthalmopathy from stable hyperthyroidism was achieved by a 13 V-J model.

Authors of the study amplified TCR beta CDR3 regions from RNA transcripts. With the HTBI primer set, the TCR CDR3 went through a first round of RT-PCR. TCRdb reprocessed the multiplex PCR reads with MiXCR, giving one entry per CDR3 protein. The data contain more than 500,000 distinct CDR3 sequences, 16% of them seen just once; the ten biggest clones take up 25% to 35%. A remark on this clonotype: Its antigen is still unknown.

Fresh peripheral blood, 10 ml, was the source of the PBMCs. CDR1 SQVTM and CDR2 ANQGSEA come from the germline V gene. CDR3 length: 13 amino acids. The trim removed 5 bases at V and 5 bases at J, leaving 7 bases unmatched. This clonotype was obtained from a young woman with Graves' ophthalmopathy. The sequenced sample consisted of blood. The V and J genes are TRBV29-1 and TRBJ2-7, with 9 bases lining up with TRBD1. CDR3 sequence reads: CSVQHRGLHEQYF. The CDR3 DNA sequence: TGCAGCGTTCAGCACAGGGGGCTTCACGAGCAGTACTTC.